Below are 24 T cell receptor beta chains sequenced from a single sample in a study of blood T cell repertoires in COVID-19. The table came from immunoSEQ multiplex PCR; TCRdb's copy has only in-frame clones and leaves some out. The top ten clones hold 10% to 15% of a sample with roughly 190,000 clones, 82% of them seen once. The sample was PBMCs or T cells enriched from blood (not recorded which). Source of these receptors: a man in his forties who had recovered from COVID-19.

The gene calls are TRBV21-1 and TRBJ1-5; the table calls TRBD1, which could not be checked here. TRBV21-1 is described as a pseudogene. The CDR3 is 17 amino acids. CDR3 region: CASSTARGTDLNQPQHF. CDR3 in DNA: TGTGCCAGCAGCACCGCCCGAGGGACAGACTTAAATCAGCCCCAGCATTTT.

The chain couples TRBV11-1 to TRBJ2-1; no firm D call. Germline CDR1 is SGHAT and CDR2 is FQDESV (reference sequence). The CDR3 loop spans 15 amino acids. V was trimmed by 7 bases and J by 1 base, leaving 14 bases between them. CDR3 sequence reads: CASTLIADSYNEQFF. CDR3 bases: TGTGCCAGCACCCTAATCGCGGATTCCTACAATGAGCAGTTCTTC.

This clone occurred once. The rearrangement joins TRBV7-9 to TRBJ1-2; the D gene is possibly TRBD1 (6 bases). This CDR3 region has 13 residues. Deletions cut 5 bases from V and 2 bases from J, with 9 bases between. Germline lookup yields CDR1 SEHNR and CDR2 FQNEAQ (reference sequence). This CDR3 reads CASSIQGNYGYTF. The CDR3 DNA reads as TGTGCCAGCAGCATCCAGGGGAACTATGGCTACACCTTC.

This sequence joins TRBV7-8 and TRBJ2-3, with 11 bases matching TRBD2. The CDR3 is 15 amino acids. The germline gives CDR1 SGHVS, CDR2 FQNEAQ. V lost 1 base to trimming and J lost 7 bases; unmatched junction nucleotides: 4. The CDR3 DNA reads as TGTGCCAGCAGCTTAGTAGCGGGAGGGCCAAATACGCAGTATTTT. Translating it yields CASSLVAGGPNTQYF. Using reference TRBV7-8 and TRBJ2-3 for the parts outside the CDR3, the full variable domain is GAGVSQSPRYKVAKRGQDVALRCDPISGHVSLFWYQQALGQGPEFLTYFQNEAQLDKSGLPSDRFFAERPEGSVSTLKIQRTQQEDSAVYLCASSLVAGGPNTQYFGPGTRLTVL.

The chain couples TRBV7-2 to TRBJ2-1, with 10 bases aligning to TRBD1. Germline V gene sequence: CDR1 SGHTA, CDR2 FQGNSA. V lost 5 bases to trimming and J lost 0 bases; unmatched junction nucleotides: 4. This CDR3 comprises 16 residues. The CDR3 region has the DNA TGTGCCAGCAGCCAAGGACAGGGGGGCTCCTACAATGAGCAGTTCTTC. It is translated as CASSQGQGGSYNEQFF.

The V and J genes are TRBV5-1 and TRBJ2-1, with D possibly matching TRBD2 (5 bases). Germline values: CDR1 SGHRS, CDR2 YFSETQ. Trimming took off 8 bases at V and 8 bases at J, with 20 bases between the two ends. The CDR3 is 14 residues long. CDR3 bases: TGCGCCAGTAGGAGGCTAGAATTATTCGATGAGCAGTTCTTC. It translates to CASRRLELFDEQFF. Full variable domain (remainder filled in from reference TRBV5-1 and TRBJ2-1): KAGVTQTPRYLIKTRGQQVTLSCSPISGHRSVSWYQQTPGQGLQFLFEYFSETQRNKGNFPGRFSGRQFSNSRSEMNVSTLELGDSALYLCASRRLELFDEQFFGPGTRLTVL.

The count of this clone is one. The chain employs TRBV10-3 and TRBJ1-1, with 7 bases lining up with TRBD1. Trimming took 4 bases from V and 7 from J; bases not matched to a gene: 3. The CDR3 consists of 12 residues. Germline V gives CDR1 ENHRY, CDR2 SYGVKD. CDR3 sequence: CAISGTGVEAFF. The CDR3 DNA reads TGTGCCATCAGTGGCACAGGGGTTGAAGCTTTCTTT.

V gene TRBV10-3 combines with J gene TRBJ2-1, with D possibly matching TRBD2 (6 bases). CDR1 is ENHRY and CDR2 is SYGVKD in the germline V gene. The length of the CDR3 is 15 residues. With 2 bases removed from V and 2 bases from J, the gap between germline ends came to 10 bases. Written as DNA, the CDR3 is TGTGCCATCAGTGAGCTGGTAGCGGCCTACAATGAGCAGTTCTTC. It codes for CAISELVAAYNEQFF.

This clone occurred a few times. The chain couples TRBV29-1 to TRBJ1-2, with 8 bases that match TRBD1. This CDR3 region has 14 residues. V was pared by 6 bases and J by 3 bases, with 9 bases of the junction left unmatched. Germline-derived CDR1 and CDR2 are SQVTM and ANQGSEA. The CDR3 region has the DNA TGCAGCGTGGCCGACAGACAGGGGTACTATGGCTACACCTTC. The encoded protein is CSVADRQGYYGYTF.

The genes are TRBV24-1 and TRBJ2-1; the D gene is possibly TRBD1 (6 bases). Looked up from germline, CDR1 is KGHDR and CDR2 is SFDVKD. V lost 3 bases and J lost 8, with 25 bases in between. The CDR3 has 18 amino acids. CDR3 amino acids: CATSDSGSGANPGDEQFF. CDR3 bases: TGTGCCACCAGTGATAGTGGTTCTGGGGCTAACCCAGGGGATGAGCAGTTCTTC.

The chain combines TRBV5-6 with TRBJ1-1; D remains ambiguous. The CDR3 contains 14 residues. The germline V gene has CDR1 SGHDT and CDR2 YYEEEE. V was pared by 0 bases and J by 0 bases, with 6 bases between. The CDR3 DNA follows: TGTGCCAGCAGCTTGGAACTTCTGAACACTGAAGCTTTCTTT. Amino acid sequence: CASSLELLNTEAFF.

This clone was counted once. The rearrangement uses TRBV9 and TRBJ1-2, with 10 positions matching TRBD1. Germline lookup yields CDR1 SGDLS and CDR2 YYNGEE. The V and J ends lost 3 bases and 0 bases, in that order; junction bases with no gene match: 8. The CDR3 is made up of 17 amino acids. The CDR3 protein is CASSGGTGVLSNYGYTF. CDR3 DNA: TGTGCCAGCAGCGGAGGGACAGGGGTCCTGTCTAACTATGGCTACACCTTC. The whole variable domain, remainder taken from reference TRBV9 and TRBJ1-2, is DSGVTQTPKHLITATGQRVTLRCSPRSGDLSVYWYQQSLDQGLQFLIQYYNGEERAKGNILERFSAQQFPDLHSELNLSSLELGDSALYFCASSGGTGVLSNYGYTFGSGTRLTVV.

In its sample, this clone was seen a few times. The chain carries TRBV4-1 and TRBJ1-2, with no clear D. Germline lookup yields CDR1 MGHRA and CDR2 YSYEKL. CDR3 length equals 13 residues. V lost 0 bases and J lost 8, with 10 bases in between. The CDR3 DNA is TGCGCCAGCAGCCAAGATCGGGTGGTCGGCTACACCTTC. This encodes CASSQDRVVGYTF.

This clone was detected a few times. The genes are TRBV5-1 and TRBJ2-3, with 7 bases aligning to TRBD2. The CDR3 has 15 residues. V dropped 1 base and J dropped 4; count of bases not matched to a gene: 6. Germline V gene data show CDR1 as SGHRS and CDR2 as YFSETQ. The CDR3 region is CASSLTGLGADTQYF. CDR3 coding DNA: TGCGCCAGCAGCTTGACTGGACTAGGGGCAGATACGCAGTATTTT.

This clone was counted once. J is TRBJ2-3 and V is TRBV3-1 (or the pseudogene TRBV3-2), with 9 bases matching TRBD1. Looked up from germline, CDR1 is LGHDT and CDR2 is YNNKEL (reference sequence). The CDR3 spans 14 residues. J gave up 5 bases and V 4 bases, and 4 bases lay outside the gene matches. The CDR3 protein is CASSRQGVEDTQYF. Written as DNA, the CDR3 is TGTGCCAGCAGCCGACAGGGGGTAGAAGATACGCAGTATTTT.

The CDR3 sequence: CASSLNRDGGELFF. The CDR3 DNA reads TGTGCCAGCAGCCTTAACAGGGATGGCGGGGAGCTGTTTTTT. The chain links TRBV11-3 to TRBJ2-2, with D perhaps matching TRBD1 (6 bases). This CDR3 is built from 14 residues. Germline CDR1 is SGHNT and CDR2 is YENEEA. Trimming stripped 5 bases from V and 7 bases from J, with 14 bases between.

The CDR3 region has the DNA TGTGCCAGTAGTATAGACCCTGGGAGGTCCGAGCTGTTTTTT. As protein: CASSIDPGRSELFF. The V gene is TRBV19, the J gene TRBJ2-2; possible D gene TRBD2, 6 bases. Trimming stripped 0 bases from V and 11 bases from J, with 13 bases between. The CDR3 contains 14 residues. CDR1 is LNHDA, CDR2 SQIVND, per germline (reference sequence).

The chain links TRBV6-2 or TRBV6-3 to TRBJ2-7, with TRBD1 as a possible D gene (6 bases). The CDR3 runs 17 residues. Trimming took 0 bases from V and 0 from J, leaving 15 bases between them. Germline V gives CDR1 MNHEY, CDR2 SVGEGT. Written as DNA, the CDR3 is TGTGCCAGCAGTTACTCGATGATACAGGGAACCTCCTACGAGCAGTACTTC. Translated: CASSYSMIQGTSYEQYF.

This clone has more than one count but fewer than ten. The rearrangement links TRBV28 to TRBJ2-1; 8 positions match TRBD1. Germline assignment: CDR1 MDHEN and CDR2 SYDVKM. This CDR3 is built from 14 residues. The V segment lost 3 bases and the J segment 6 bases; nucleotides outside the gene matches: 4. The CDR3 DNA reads TGTGCCAGCAGTTTGACAGGGGATAGCAATGAGCAGTTCTTC. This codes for CASSLTGDSNEQFF. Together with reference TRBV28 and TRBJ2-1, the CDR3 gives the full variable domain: DVKVTQSSRYLVKRTGEKVFLECVQDMDHENMFWYRQDPGLGLRLIYFSYDVKMKEKGDIPEGYSVSREKKERFSLILESASTNQTSMYLCASSLTGDSNEQFFGPGTRLTVL.

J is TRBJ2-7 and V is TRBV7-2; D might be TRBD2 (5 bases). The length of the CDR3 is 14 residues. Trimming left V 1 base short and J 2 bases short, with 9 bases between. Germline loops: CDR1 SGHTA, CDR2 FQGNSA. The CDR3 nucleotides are TGTGCCAGCAGCTTAGGACCGGGGACCTACGAGCAGTACGTC. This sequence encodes CASSLGPGTYEQYV.

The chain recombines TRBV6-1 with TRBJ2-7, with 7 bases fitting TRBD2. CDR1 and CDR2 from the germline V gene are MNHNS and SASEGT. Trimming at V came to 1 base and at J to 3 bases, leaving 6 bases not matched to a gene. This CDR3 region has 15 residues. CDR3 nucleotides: TGTGCCAGCAGTGAAGGGCTAGCGGCAAACTACGAGCAGTACTTC. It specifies CASSEGLAANYEQYF.

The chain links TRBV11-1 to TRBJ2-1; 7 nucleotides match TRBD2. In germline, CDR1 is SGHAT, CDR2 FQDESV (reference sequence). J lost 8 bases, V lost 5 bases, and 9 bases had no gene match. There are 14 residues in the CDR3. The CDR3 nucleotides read TGTGCCAGCAGCCCCCGACTAGCCGGGGATGAGCAGTTCTTC. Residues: CASSPRLAGDEQFF.

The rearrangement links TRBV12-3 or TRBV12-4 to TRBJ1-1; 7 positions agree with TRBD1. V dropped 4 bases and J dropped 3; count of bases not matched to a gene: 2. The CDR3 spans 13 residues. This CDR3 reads CASSYTGDTEAFF. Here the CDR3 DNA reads TGTGCCAGCAGTTATACAGGGGACACTGAAGCTTTCTTT.

CDR3 DNA: TGTGCCAGCAACGACCCGAGGTGGAATGAAAAACTGTTTTTT. Translation gives CASNDPRWNEKLFF. This chain joins TRBV6-4 and TRBJ1-4; no reliable D call. The germline V and J ends were trimmed by 7 bases and 5 bases, with 14 bases remaining between them. This CDR3 has 14 amino acids. CDR1 and CDR2 from the germline V gene are MRHNA and SNTAGT.